One sample yielded the 6 T cell receptor beta chains listed below, sequenced in a study of OX40 agonist ivuxolimab in advanced cancers. Profiled with immunoSEQ multiplex PCR; TCRdb holds only in-frame clones, not every one. The table records about 21,000 clones, roughly four fifths of them present only once. This sample comprised CD4+ or CD8+ T cells sorted from blood, obtained in a trial of the OX40 agonist ivuxolimab. The receptors here all came from an adult with an advanced solid tumor such as melanoma, head and neck, liver or kidney cancer.

The chain uses TRBV29-1 and TRBJ1-4; 7 bases agree with TRBD1. The CDR3 covers 14 residues. After removal of 6 bases from V and 3 bases from J, the junction contained 7 bases not matched to a gene. Germline CDR1 SQVTM, CDR2 ANQGSEA. The CDR3 region is CSVGAGTANEKLFF. CDR3 nucleotides: TGCAGCGTGGGCGCCGGGACAGCTAATGAAAAACTGTTTTTT.

This clone was counted a few times. The CDR3 region has the DNA TGCGCCAGCAGCCAAGAGGGGAGGGGGAATCAGCCCCAGCATTTT. This translates into CASSQEGRGNQPQHF. The chain employs TRBV4-1 and TRBJ1-5; weak D call: TRBD1 (6 bases). The CDR3 extends over 15 amino acids. Germline values: CDR1 MGHRA, CDR2 YSYEKL. Trimming cost V 0 bases and J 4 bases, with 10 bases left between them.

This clone came up once. The V call is TRBV9, the J call TRBJ2-3; D is ambiguous. V dropped 2 bases and J dropped 0 bases, with 10 bases sitting between them. CDR1 SGDLS and CDR2 YYNGEE come from the germline V gene. There are 15 residues in the CDR3. DNA of the CDR3: TGTGCCAGCAGCGTCGGGTCATCTAGCACAGATACGCAGTATTTT. It yields the protein CASSVGSSSTDTQYF.

This chain connects TRBV7-3 to TRBJ2-7; 7 positions match TRBD1. Germline CDR1 is SGHTA and CDR2 is FQGTGA. This CDR3 contains 15 residues. V lost 6 bases and J lost 0; bases outside the gene matches: 8. The CDR3 loop reads CASSSRQGNSYEQYF. The CDR3 region has the DNA TGTGCCAGCAGTTCCCGACAGGGTAACTCCTACGAGCAGTACTTC. The full variable domain, with the rest looked up from reference TRBV7-3 and TRBJ2-7, is GAGVSQTPSNKVTEKGKYVELRCDPISGHTALYWYRQSLGQGPEFLIYFQGTGAADDSGLPNDRFFAVRPEGSVSTLKIQRTERGDSAVYLCASSSRQGNSYEQYFGPGTRLTVT.

This chain uses TRBV28 with TRBJ1-2, with D possibly being TRBD1 (5 bases). The germline gives CDR1 MDHEN, CDR2 SYDVKM. V was pared by 4 bases and J by 3 bases, with 15 bases between. This CDR3 comprises 15 residues. CDR3 sequence (DNA): TGTGCCAGCAGTTCACGACAGCCCGGGGACTATGGCTACACCTTC. Translation gives CASSSRQPGDYGYTF.

V gene TRBV28 combines with J gene TRBJ1-1; D is perhaps TRBD1 (5 bases). Germline CDR1 reads MDHEN; CDR2 reads SYDVKM. V lost 6 bases and J 3 bases, leaving 23 bases between the germline ends. The CDR3 contains 17 residues. CDR3 loop: CASSLSGNRDLDTEAFF. The CDR3 bases are TGTGCCAGCAGCCTATCGGGGAATCGGGACTTAGACACTGAAGCTTTCTTT.